This TCR beta chain was recorded in a study of radiotherapy plus CTLA-4 blockade in lung cancer. At the level of the study: Objective responses occurred in approximately 18% of patients; around 30% had disease control.

This CDR3 spans 13 amino acids. Trimming stripped 5 bases from V and 3 bases from J, with 11 bases between. CDR1 is SGHNT, CDR2 YENEEA, per germline. Here immunoSEQ multiplex PCR was the method, and the copy in TCRdb shows in-frame clones only, minus some. The repertoire holds approximately 41,000 clones, with about 77% as singletons. Lung cancer patients with chemo-refractory metastatic non-small-cell disease were given focal radiation plus CTLA-4 blockade with ipilimumab. Broader study findings: TCR clones originating in tumors grew in number in blood after radiotherapy plus ipilimumab. In blood, early T cell clone dynamics reportedly predicted response best, together with interferon-beta.

Notes on this clone: The antigen remains undetermined.

Specimen: peripheral blood, collected from a patient treated with radiotherapy plus ipilimumab. This chain joins TRBV11-3 and TRBJ2-7, with a tentative D call TRBD1 (5 bases). The source is a human donor with non-small cell lung cancer who had stable disease on radiotherapy plus ipilimumab. CDR3 DNA sequence: TGTGCCAGCAGCCAGGGTCCGAACTACGAGCAGTACTTC. The encoded protein is CASSQGPNYEQYF.